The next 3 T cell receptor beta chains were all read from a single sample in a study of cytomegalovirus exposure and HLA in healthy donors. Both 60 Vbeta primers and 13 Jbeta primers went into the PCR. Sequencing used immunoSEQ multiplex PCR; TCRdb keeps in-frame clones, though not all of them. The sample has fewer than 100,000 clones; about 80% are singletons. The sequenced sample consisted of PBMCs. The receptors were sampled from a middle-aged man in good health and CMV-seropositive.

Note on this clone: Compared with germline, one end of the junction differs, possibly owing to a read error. The CDR3 sequence is CASSFQDRGPHF. The CDR3 DNA is TGTGCCAGCAGCTTCCAGGACAGGGGTCCCCATTTC. The chain combines TRBV5-4 with TRBJ1-2; 9 bases fit TRBD1. The CDR3 is 12 residues long. Looked up from germline, CDR1 is SGHNT and CDR2 is YYREEE (reference sequence).

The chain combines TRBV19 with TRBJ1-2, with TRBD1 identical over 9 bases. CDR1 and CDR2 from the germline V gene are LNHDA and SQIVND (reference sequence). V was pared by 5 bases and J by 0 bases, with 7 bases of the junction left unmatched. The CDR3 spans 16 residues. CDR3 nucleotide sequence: TGTGCCAGTAGTCGGACAGGGGTTAAAGCTAACTATGGCTACACCTTC. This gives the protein CASSRTGVKANYGYTF.

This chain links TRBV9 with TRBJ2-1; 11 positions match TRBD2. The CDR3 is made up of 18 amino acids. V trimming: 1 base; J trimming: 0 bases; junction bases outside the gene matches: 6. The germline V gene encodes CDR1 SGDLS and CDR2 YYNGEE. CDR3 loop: CASSVLSSGGSSYNEQFF. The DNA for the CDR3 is TGTGCCAGCAGCGTACTTTCTAGCGGGGGGAGCTCCTACAATGAGCAGTTCTTC.